What follows are 12 T cell receptor beta chains derived from one specimen sequenced in a study of blood T cell repertoires in COVID-19. Repertoires were generated with immunoSEQ multiplex PCR, while TCRdb's copy carries only in-frame clones and drops some. Among under 150,000 clones, approximately 85% were seen once, and the ten largest hold 8%. The sample consisted of peripheral blood. The receptors were sampled from a woman aged 60 to 75 with COVID-19, enrolled during active disease.

This clone was seen once. The J gene is TRBJ2-2, the V gene TRBV9; D is perhaps TRBD2 (6 bases). Trimming took off 0 bases at V and 5 bases at J, with 11 bases between the two ends. Germline CDR1 SGDLS, CDR2 YYNGEE. This CDR3 region has 15 residues. The DNA of the CDR3 is TGTGCCAGCAGCGTAGGCGGGACGCAAACCGGGGAGCTGTTTTTT. This translates into CASSVGGTQTGELFF.

This sequence joins TRBV27 and TRBJ1-6; no reliable D call. The CDR3 is 16 residues long. The V gene lost 5 bases and the J gene lost 7 bases, with 18 bases spanning the gap. Germline CDR1 MNHEY, CDR2 SMNVEV (reference sequence). Here the CDR3 DNA reads TGTGCCAGCAGTCCGTTGGGAGGTACTCAAAATTCACCCCTCCACTTT. Amino acid sequence: CASSPLGGTQNSPLHF.

This clone was seen more than once but under ten times. This rearrangement joins TRBV27 to TRBJ2-2; perhaps TRBD2 as D (5 bases). Trimming shortened V by 1 base and J by 0 bases, and 9 bases separated the two germline ends. The CDR3 loop spans 16 amino acids. Germline V CDR1 and CDR2: MNHEY, SMNVEV (reference sequence). In DNA, the CDR3 is TGTGCCAGCAGTTTATTTCCGGGAACGAACACCGGGGAGCTGTTTTTT. It specifies CASSLFPGTNTGELFF.

This clone was detected once. The chain employs TRBV5-6 and TRBJ2-7; D is undetermined. CDR1 is SGHDT, CDR2 YYEEEE, per germline. The CDR3 consists of 16 residues. V lost 4 bases, J lost 0 bases, and 17 bases lay in between. The CDR3 sequence: CASSTISRDLSYEQYF. CDR3 nucleotide sequence: TGTGCCAGCAGCACCATCTCTCGAGATCTCTCCTACGAGCAGTACTTC.

This clone occurred once. The chain employs TRBV7-3 and TRBJ2-1; 7 positions agree with TRBD1. The CDR3 runs 13 residues. V shed 5 bases and J 9 bases; nucleotides not matched to a gene: 7. Germline V gene data show CDR1 as SGHTA and CDR2 as FQGTGA. The CDR3 DNA follows: TGTGCCAGCAGCAGACAGGGAAGGGGTGAGCAGTTCTTC. It specifies CASSRQGRGEQFF.

This chain connects TRBV30 to TRBJ1-3; 7 bases fit TRBD1. The junction had 9 bases not matched to a gene; V was cut back by 3 bases and J by 1 base. The CDR3 has 16 amino acids. Germline V gene sequence: CDR1 GTSNPN, CDR2 SVGIG (reference sequence). This CDR3 reads CAWSWPGTVSGNTIYF. The CDR3 DNA is TGTGCCTGGAGCTGGCCCGGGACAGTATCTGGAAACACCATATATTTT.

CDR3 sequence reads: CASSTLEGETNYGYTF. CDR3 bases: TGTGCCAGCAGCACTCTGGAGGGCGAAACTAACTATGGCTACACCTTC. The chain uses TRBV27 and TRBJ1-2; D remains unclear. The CDR3 consists of 16 residues. Germline V gene sequence: CDR1 MNHEY, CDR2 SMNVEV (reference sequence). V gave up 6 bases and J gave up 0 bases, with 17 bases separating them.

The V gene is TRBV5-6, the J gene TRBJ2-7; 7 nucleotides match TRBD2. Unmatched junction bases numbered 5, after V lost 3 bases and J lost 2 bases. The CDR3 has 14 residues. Germline CDR1 SGHDT, CDR2 YYEEEE. The CDR3 loop is CASSSRLAAYEQYF. Written as DNA, the CDR3 is TGTGCCAGCAGCTCCCGACTAGCCGCCTACGAGCAGTACTTC.

The chain is built from TRBV4-1 and TRBJ1-5; tentative D call: TRBD1 (5 bases). Trimming shortened V by 4 bases and J by 1 base, and 23 bases separated the two germline ends. Germline V gene sequence: CDR1 MGHRA, CDR2 YSYEKL. The CDR3 spans 19 residues. The CDR3 DNA is TGCGCCAGCAGCCTACAAGATCTGGCAGGGCCTTTGAGCAATCAGCCCCAGCATTTT. It encodes CASSLQDLAGPLSNQPQHF.

The chain has TRBV9 and TRBJ2-1; TRBD1 aligns across 8 bases. V shed 1 base, J shed 0 bases, and the junction held 6 bases outside the gene matches. The CDR3 is made up of 17 amino acids. Looked up from germline, CDR1 is SGDLS and CDR2 is YYNGEE. Written as DNA, the CDR3 is TGTGCCAGCAGCGTAAGGGACAGGTTCAACTCCTACAATGAGCAGTTCTTC. This gives the protein CASSVRDRFNSYNEQFF.

J is TRBJ1-1 and V is TRBV10-3; D uncertain. Germline V gene sequence: CDR1 ENHRY, CDR2 SYGVKD. The V gene lost 3 bases and the J gene lost 0 bases, with 14 bases spanning the gap. The CDR3 spans 16 residues. CDR3 coding DNA: TGTGCCATCAGTGAAGACGGAGGAGCTATGAACACTGAAGCTTTCTTT. Translation gives CAISEDGGAMNTEAFF.

The chain employs TRBV6-6 and TRBJ1-2, with D perhaps matching TRBD1 (5 bases). There are 12 residues in the CDR3. Trimming removed 6 bases at V and 14 bases at J, with 19 bases between. From germline, CDR1 is MNHNY and CDR2 SVGAGI (reference sequence). For the CDR3, the DNA is TGTGCCAGCAGCGATCCCCAGACAGCACAGACCTTC. Residues: CASSDPQTAQTF.